This entry features one T cell receptor beta chain sequence. The data stem from a study of PD-L1 blockade in urothelial cancer. All patients handed over anywhere from 1 to 8 samples, pretreatment and on-treatment. Here immunoSEQ multiplex PCR was the method, and the copy in TCRdb shows in-frame clones only, minus some. The sample gives about 72,000 clones, approximately 81% of which show up once; about 4.7% is in the top ten. The receptor comes from a man aged 70-80 years with urothelial cancer. The sample in question was PBMCs, obtained around atezolizumab (anti-PD-L1) treatment.

The CDR3 is CAISELARGQDTQYF. CDR3 DNA sequence: TGTGCCATCAGTGAGCTAGCGCGAGGCCAAGATACGCAGTATTTT. This chain uses TRBV10-3 with TRBJ2-3; D might be TRBD2 (6 bases). The ends were cut back, 2 bases at V and 5 bases at J, with 14 bases in the middle. CDR3 length: 15 residues. CDR1 and CDR2 from the germline V gene are ENHRY and SYGVKD.